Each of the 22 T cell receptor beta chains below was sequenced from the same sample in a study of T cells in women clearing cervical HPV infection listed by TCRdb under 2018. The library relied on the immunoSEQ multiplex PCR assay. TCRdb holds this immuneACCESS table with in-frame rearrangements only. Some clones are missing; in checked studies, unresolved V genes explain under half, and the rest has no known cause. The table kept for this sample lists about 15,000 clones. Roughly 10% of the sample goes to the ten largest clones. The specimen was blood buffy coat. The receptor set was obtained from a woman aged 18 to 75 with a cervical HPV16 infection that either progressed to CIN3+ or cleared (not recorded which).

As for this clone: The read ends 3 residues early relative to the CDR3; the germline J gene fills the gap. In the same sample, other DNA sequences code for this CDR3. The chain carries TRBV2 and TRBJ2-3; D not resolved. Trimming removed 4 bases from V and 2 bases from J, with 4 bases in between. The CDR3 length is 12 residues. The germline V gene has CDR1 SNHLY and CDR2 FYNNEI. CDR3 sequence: CASSVSTDTQYF. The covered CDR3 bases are TGTGCCAGCAGTGTCTCCACAGATACG. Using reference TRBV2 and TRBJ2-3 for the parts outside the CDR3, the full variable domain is EPEVTQTPSHQVTQMGQEVILRCVPISNHLYFYWYRQILGQKVEFLVSFYNNEISEKSEIFDDQFSVERPDGSNFTLKIRSTKLEDSAMYFCASSVSTDTQYFGPGTRLTVL.

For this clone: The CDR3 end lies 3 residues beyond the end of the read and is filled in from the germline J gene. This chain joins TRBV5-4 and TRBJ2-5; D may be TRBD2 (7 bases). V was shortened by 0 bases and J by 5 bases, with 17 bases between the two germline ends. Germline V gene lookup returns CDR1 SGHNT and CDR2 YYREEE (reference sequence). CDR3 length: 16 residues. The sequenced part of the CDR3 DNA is TGTGCCAGCAGCTTGGCCACGACTAGCCAGGGGGAGACC. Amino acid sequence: CASSLATTSQGET. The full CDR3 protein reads CASSLATTSQGETQYF.

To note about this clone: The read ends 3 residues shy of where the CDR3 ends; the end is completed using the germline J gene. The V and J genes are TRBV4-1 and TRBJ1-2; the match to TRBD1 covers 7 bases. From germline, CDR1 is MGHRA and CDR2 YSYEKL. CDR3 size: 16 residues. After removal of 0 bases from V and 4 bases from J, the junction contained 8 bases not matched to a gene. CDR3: CASSQDQWGTVYGYTF. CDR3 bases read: TGCGCCAGCAGCCAAGATCAATGGGGGACAGTCTATGGC.

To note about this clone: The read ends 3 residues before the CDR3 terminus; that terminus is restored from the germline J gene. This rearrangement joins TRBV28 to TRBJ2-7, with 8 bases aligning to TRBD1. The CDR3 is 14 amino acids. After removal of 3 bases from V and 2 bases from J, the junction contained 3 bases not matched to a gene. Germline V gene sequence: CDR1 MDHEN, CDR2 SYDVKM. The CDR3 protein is CASSLDRAPYEQYF. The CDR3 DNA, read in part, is TGTGCCAGCAGTTTGGACAGGGCCCCCTACGAG.

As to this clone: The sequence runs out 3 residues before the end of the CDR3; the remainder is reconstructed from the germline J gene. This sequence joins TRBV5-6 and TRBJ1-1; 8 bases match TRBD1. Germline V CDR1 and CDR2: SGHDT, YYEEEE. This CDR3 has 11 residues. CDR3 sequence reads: CASSRTGEAFF. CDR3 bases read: TGTGCCAGCAGTCGGACAGGGGAA.

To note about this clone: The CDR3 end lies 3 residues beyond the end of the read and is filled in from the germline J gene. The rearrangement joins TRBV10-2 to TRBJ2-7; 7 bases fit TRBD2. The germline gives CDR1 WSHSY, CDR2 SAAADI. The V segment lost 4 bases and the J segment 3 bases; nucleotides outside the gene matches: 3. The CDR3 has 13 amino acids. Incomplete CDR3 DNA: TGCGCCAGCAGTGGGACTAGAAACTACGAG. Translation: CASSGTRNYE. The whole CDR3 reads CASSGTRNYEQYF.

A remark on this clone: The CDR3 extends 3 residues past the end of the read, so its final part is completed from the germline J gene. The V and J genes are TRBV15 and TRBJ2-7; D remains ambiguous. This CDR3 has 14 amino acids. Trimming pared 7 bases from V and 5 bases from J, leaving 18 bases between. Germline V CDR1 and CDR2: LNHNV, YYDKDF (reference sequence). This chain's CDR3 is CATIPKGSKDEQYF. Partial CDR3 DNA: TGTGCCACCATCCCTAAGGGTAGTAAGGACGAG.

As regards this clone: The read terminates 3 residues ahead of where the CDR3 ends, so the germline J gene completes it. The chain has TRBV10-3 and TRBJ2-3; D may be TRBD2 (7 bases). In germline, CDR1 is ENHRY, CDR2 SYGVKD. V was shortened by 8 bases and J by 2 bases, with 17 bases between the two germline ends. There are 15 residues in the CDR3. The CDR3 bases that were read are TGTGCCATCGGCGGGGGATCAGGGGCCACAGATACG. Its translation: CAIGGGSGATDT. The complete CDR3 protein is CAIGGGSGATDTQYF.

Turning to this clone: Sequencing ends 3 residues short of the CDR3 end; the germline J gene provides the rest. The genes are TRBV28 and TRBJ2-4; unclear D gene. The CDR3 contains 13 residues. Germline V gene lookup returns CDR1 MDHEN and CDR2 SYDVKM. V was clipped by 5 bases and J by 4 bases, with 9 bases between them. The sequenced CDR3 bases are TGTGCCAGCAGTCCCCCAGCGAAAAACATT. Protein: CASSPPAKNI. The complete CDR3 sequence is CASSPPAKNIQYF.

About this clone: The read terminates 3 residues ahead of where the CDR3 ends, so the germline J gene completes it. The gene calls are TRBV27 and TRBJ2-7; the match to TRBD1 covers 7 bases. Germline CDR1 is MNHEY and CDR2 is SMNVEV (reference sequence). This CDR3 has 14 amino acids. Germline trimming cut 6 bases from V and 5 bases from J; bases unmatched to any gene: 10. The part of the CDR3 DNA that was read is TGTGCCAGCAGCCGTACAGGGGTCATTAACGAG. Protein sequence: CASSRTGVINE. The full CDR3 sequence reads CASSRTGVINEQYF.

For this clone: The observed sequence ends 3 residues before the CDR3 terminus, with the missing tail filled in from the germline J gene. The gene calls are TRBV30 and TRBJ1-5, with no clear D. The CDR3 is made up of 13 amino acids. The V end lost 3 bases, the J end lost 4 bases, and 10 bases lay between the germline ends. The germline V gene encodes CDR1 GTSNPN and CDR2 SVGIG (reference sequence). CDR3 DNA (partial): TGTGCCTGGAGCCCCCAGGAAAATCAGCCC. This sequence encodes CAWSPQENQP. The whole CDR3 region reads CAWSPQENQPQHF.

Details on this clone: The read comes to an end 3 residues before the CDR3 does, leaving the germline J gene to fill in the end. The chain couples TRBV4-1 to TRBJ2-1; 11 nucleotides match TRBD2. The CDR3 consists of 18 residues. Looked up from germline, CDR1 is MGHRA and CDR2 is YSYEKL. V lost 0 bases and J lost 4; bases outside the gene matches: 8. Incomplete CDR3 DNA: TGCGCCAGCAGCCAAGAACGGGGGCCTAGCGGGGGGTACAATGAG. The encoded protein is CASSQERGPSGGYNE. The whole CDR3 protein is CASSQERGPSGGYNEQFF.

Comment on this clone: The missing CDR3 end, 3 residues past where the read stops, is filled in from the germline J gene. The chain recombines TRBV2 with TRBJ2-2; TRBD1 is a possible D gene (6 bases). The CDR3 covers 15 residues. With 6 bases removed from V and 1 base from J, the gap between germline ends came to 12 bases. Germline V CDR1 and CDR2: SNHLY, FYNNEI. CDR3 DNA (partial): TGTGCCAGCAGGGTACTGGGACAGAACACCGGGGAG. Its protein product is CASRVLGQNTGE. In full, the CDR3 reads CASRVLGQNTGELFF.

Incomplete CDR3 DNA: TGCGCCAGCAGCCTTTTCGGACAGGGCACAACTGGGGCCAACGTC. This sequence encodes CASSLFGQGTTGANV. The entire CDR3 reads CASSLFGQGTTGANVLTF. The gene calls are TRBV4-1 and TRBJ2-6; 8 bases map to TRBD1. With the read ending 3 residues before the CDR3 end, the germline J gene is used to fill in that end. The CDR3 covers 18 residues. The V gene's germline CDR1 is MGHRA and CDR2 YSYEKL. V lost 4 bases and J lost 2; bases outside the gene matches: 10.

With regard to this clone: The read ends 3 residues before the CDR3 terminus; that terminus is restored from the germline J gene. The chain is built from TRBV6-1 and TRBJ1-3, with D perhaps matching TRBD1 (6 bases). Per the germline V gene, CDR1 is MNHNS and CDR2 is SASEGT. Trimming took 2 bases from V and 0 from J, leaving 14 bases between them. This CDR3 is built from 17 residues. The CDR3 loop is CASSESRGQHSGNTIYF. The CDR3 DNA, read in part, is TGTGCCAGCAGTGAATCCCGAGGACAGCACTCTGGAAACACC.

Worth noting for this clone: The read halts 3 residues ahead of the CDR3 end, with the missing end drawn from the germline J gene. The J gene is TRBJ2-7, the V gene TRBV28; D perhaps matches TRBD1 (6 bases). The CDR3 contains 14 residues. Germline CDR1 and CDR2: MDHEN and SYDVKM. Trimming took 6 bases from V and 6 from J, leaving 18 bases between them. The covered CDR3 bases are TGTGCCAGCAGGACAGGACAACAAAGAACCGAG. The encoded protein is CASRTGQQRTE. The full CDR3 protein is CASRTGQQRTEQYF.

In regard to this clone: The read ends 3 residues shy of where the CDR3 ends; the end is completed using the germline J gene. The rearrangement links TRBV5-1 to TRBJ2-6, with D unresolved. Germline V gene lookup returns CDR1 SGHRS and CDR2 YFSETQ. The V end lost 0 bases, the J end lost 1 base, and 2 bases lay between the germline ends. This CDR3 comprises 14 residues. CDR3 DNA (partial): TGCGCCAGCAGCTTGGCGTCTGGGGCCAACGTC. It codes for CASSLASGANV. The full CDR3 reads CASSLASGANVLTF.

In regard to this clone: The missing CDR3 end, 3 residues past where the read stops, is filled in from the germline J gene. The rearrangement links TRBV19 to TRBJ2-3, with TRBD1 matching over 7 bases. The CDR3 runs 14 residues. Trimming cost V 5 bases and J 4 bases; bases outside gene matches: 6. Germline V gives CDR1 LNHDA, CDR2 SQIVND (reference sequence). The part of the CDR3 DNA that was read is TGTGCCAGTAGTCTCAGGGACAGCTCAGATACG. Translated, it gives CASSLRDSSDT. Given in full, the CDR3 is CASSLRDSSDTQYF.

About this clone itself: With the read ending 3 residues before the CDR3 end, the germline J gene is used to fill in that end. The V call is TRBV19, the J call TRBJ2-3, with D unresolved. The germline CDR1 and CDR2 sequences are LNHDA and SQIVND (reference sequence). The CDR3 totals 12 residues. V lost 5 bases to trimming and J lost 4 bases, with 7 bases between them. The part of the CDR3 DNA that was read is TGTGCCAGTAGTTCTATTGCAGATACG. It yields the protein CASSSIADT. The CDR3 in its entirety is CASSSIADTQYF.

The part of the CDR3 DNA that was read is TGTGCCAGCAGTCTGGAGGCGGGAGCAACAGATACG. Protein product: CASSLEAGATDT. The whole CDR3 is CASSLEAGATDTQYF. The chain employs TRBV5-8 and TRBJ2-3; 7 nucleotides agree with TRBD2. The observed sequence ends 3 residues before the CDR3 terminus, with the missing tail filled in from the germline J gene. Germline V gene data show CDR1 as SGHTS and CDR2 as YDEGEE. The V gene end was trimmed by 5 bases and the J gene end by 3 bases; junction bases not matched to a gene: 9. The CDR3 covers 15 residues.

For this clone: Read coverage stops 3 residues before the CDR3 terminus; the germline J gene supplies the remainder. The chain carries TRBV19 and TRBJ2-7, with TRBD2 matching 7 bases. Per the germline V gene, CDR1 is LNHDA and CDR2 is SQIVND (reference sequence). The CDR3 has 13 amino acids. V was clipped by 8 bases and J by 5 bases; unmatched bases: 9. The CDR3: CASRETGGNEQYF. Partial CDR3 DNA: TGTGCCAGTCGCGAGACCGGGGGGAACGAG.

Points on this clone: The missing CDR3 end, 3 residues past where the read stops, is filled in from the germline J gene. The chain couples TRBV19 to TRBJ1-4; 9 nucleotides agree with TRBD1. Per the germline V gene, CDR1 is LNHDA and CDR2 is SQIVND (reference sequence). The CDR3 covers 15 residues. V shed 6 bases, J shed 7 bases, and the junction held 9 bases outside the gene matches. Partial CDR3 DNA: TGTGCCAGTAGGCTAAACAGGGGGCGCACTGAAAAA. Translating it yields CASRLNRGRTEK. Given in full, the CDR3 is CASRLNRGRTEKLFF.